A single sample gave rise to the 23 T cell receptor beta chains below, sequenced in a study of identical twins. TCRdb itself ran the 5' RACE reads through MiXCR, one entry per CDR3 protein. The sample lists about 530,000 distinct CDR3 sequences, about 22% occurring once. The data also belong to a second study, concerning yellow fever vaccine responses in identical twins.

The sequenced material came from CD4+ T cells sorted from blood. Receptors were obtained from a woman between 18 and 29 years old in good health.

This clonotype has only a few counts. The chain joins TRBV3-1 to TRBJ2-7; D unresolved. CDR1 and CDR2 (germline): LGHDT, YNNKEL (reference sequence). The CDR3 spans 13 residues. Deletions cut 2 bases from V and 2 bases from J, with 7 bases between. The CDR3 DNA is TGTGCCAGCAGCCAACGACCAACCTACGAGCAGTACTTC. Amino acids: CASSQRPTYEQYF.

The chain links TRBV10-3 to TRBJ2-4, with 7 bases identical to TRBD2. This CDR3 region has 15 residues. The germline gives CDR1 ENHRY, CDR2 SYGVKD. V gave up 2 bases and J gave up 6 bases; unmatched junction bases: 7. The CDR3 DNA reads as TGTGCCATCAGTGAGGGGACTACCGCTGGAAACATTCAGTACTTC. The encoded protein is CAISEGTTAGNIQYF.

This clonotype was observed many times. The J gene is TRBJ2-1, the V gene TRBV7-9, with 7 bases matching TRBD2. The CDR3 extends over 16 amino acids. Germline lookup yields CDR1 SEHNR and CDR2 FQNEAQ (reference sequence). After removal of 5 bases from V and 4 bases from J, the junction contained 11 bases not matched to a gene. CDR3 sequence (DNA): TGTGCCAGCAGCCCACAAGGACTAGTCCTTTACAATGAGCAGTTCTTC. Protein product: CASSPQGLVLYNEQFF.

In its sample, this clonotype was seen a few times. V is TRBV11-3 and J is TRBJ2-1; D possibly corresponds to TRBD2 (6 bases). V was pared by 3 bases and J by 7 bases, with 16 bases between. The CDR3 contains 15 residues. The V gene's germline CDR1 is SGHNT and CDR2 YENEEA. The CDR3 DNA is TGTGCCAGCAGCTTTGGCGGGGACCTACAGAATGAGCAGTTCTTC. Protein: CASSFGGDLQNEQFF. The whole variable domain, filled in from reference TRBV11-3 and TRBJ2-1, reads EAGVVQSPRYKIIEKKQPVAFWCNPISGHNTLYWYLQNLGQGPELLIRYENEEAVDDSQLPKDRFSAERLKGVDSTLKIQPAELGDSAVYLCASSFGGDLQNEQFFGPGTRLTVL.

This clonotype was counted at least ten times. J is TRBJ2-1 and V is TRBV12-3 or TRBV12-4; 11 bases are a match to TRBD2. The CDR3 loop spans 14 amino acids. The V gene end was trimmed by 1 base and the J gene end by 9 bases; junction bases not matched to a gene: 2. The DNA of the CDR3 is TGTGCCAGCAGTTTAGGGACTAGCGGGCTTGAGCAGTTCTTC. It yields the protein CASSLGTSGLEQFF.

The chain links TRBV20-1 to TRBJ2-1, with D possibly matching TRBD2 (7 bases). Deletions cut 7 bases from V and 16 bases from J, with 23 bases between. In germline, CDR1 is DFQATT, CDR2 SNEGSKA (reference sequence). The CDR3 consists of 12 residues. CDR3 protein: CSGQAGQGSGFF. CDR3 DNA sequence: TGCAGTGGCCAAGCGGGGCAGGGGTCGGGCTTCTTC.

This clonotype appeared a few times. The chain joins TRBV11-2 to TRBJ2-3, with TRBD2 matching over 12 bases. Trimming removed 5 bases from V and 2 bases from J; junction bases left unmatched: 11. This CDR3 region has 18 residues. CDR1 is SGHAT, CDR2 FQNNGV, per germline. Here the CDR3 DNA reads TGTGCCAGCAGCCTCGCCGCCCTAGCGGGAGGGCCCACAGATACGCAGTATTTT. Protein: CASSLAALAGGPTDTQYF. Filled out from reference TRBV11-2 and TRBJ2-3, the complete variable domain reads EAGVAQSPRYKIIEKRQSVAFWCNPISGHATLYWYQQILGQGPKLLIQFQNNGVVDDSQLPKDRFSAERLKGVDSTLKIQPAKLEDSAVYLCASSLAALAGGPTDTQYFGPGTRLTVL.

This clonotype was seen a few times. CDR3 sequence: CASSPGIAGVLGTQYF. CDR3 DNA: TGTGCCAGCAGCCCCGGGATAGCGGGAGTTCTAGGGACCCAGTACTTC. The genes are TRBV7-8 and TRBJ2-5; 9 bases are a match to TRBD2. Germline V gives CDR1 SGHVS, CDR2 FQNEAQ. After removal of 5 bases from V and 7 bases from J, the junction contained 14 bases not matched to a gene. The CDR3 is made up of 16 amino acids.

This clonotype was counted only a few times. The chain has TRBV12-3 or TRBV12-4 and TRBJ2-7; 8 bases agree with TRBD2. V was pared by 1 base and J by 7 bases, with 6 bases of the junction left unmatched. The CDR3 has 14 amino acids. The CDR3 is CASSLGGGLLEQYF. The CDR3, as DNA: TGTGCCAGCAGTTTAGGCGGGGGGCTTTTAGAGCAGTACTTC.

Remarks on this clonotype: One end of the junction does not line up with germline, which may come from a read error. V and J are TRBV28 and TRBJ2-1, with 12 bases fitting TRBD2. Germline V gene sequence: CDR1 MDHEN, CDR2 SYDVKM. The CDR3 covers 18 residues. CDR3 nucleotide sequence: TGTGCCAGCAGCGGGGGGACTAGCGGGCTTAGCTCCTTCAATGAGCAGTTCTTC. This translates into CASSGGTSGLSSFNEQFF. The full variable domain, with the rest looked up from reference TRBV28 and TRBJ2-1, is DVKVTQSSRYLVKRTGEKVFLECVQDMDHENMFWYRQDPGLGLRLIYFSYDVKMKEKGDIPEGYSVSREKKERFSLILESASTNQTSMYLCASSGGTSGLSSFNEQFFGPGTRLTVL.

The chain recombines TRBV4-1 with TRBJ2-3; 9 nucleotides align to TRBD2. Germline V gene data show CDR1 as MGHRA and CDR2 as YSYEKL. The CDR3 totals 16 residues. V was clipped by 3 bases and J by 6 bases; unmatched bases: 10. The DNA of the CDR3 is TGCGCCAGCAGCCATTCTCCGGGACTAGCATCTGATACGCAGTATTTT. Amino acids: CASSHSPGLASDTQYF.

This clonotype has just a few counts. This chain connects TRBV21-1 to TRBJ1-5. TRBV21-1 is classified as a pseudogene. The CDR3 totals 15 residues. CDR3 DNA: TGTGCCAGCCCCGTTCGGGTATCAACAAATCAGCCCCAGCATTTT. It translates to CASPVRVSTNQPQHF.

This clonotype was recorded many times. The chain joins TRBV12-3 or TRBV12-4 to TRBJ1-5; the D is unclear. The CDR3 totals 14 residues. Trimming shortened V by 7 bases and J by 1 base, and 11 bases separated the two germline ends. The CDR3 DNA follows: TGTGCCAGCACCTTCGTAGGGAGCAATCAGCCCCAGCATTTT. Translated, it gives CASTFVGSNQPQHF.

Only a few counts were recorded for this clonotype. The chain's CDR3 is CASTKGGLARAGGELFF. DNA for the CDR3: TGTGCCAGTACCAAAGGAGGACTAGCGCGGGCGGGCGGGGAGCTGTTTTTT. The chain links TRBV19 to TRBJ2-2; 9 bases are a match to TRBD2. The CDR3 covers 17 residues. Germline V gives CDR1 LNHDA, CDR2 SQIVND (reference sequence). The V gene end was trimmed by 7 bases and the J gene end by 7 bases; junction bases not matched to a gene: 16.

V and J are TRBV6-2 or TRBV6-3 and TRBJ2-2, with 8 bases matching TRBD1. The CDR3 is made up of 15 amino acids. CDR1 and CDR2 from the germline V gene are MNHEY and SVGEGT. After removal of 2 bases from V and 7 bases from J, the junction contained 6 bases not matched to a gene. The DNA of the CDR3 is TGTGCCAGCAGTTACACTGGACAGGGAATCGGGGAGCTGTTTTTT. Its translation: CASSYTGQGIGELFF.

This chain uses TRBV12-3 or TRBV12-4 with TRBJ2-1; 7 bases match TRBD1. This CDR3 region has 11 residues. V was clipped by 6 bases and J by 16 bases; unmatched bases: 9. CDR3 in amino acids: CASSADRVPFF. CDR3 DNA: TGTGCCAGCAGCGCCGACAGGGTACCATTCTTC.

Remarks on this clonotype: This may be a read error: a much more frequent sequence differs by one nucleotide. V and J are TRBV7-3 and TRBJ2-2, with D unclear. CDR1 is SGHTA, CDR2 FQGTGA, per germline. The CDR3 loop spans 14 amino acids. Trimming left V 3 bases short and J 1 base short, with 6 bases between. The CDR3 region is CASSFNQNTGELFF. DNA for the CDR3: TGTGCCAGCAGCTTCAACCAGAACACCGGGGAGCTGTTTTTT.

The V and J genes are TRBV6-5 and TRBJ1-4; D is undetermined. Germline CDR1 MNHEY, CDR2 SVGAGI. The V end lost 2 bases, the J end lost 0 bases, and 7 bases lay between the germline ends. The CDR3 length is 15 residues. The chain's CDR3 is CASSYVGATNEKLFF. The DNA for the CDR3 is TGTGCCAGCAGTTACGTCGGGGCAACTAATGAAAAACTGTTTTTT.

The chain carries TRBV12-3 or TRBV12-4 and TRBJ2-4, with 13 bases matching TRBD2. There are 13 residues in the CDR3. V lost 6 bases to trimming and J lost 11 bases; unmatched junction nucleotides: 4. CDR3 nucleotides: TGTGCCAGCAGCCTGGGACTAGCGGGACTTCAGTACTTC. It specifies CASSLGLAGLQYF.

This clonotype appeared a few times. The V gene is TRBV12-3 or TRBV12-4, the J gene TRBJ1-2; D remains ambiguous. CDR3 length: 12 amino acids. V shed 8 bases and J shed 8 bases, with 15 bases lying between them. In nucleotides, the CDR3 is TGTGCCAGCGCGGACCGAGATTTAGGCTACACCTTC. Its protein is CASADRDLGYTF.

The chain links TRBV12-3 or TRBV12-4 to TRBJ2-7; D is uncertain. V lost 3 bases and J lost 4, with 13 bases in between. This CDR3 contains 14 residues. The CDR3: CASSFRQVLYEQYF. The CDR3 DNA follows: TGTGCCAGCAGTTTTAGGCAGGTTCTTTACGAGCAGTACTTC.

The CDR3 sequence is CASSDGVSYEQYV. The CDR3 DNA sequence: TGCGCCAGCAGTGATGGAGTCTCCTACGAGCAGTACGTC. The chain joins TRBV10-1 to TRBJ2-7; D not resolved. The CDR3 totals 13 residues. Germline loops: CDR1 WNHNN, CDR2 SYGVQD (reference sequence). V shed 3 bases and J shed 0 bases, with 6 bases lying between them.

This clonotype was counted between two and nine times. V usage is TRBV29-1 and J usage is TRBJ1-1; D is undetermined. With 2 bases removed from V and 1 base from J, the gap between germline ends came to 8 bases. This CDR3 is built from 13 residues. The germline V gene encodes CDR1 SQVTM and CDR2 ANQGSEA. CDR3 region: CSVERTRNTEAFF. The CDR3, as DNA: TGCAGCGTTGAACGAACGAGGAACACTGAAGCTTTCTTT.